This TCR beta chain was sequenced during a study of control samples from healthy donors and cancer patients. Sequencing used immunoSEQ multiplex PCR; TCRdb keeps in-frame clones, though not all of them. The repertoire has approximately 160,000 clones, around 95% of them found once; the top ten carry over 4%. This CDR3 region has 11 residues. The V end was cut by 6 bases, the J end by 3 bases, with 9 bases between. Germline-derived CDR1 and CDR2 are DFQATT and SNEGSKA (reference sequence). Input material: blood. This sequence joins TRBV20-1 and TRBJ2-7, with D possibly being TRBD2 (5 bases). This TCR derives from a woman aged 55-70 years in good health. The CDR3 protein is CSASRDYEQYF. CDR3 sequence (DNA): TGCAGTGCCAGCCGGGACTACGAGCAGTACTTC.